The clone carrying this T cell receptor beta chain showed up just a few times. Its antigen remains unidentified. CDR3 size: 14 residues. From germline, CDR1 is SGDLS and CDR2 YYNGEE. Trimming removed 4 bases from V and 6 bases from J; junction bases left unmatched: 7. Alongside a J-beta primer mix, a sample-barcoded 5' primer served in a second PCR lasting about 7 to 12 cycles. TCRdb fed the 5' RACE reads into MiXCR, producing one record per CDR3 protein. This table holds roughly 1,500,000 distinct CDR3 sequences, 30% to 40% found once. The data were taken from a study of blood T cells in healthy people across ages. At the level of the study: Every two T cells gave about one barcoded beta molecule via template switching. Study-wide results and caveats: Naive CD4+ cells and diversity were both higher in long-lived donors than in aged donors. CMV status of donors was not determined, possibly confounding expanded clonotype changes.

Samples each had at least 5.5 micrograms of total RNA extracted. The receptor's source is a woman aged 25 to 39 in good health. Sequenced material: blood. The chain carries TRBV9 and TRBJ2-5, with 9 bases fitting TRBD2. In nucleotides, the CDR3 is TGTGCCAGCAGCATCACCGGGACTAGCAAGACCCAGTACTTC. This translates into CASSITGTSKTQYF. Full variable domain (remainder filled in from reference TRBV9 and TRBJ2-5): DSGVTQTPKHLITATGQRVTLRCSPRSGDLSVYWYQQSLDQGLQFLIQYYNGEERAKGNILERFSAQQFPDLHSELNLSSLELGDSALYFCASSITGTSKTQYFGPGTRLLVL.